This record covers a single T cell receptor (beta chain). The data were taken from a study of CD8 T cells in Susac syndrome. This CDR3 is 14 amino acids long. Looked up from germline, CDR1 is SGHKS and CDR2 is YYEKEE (reference sequence). V lost 4 bases and J 1 base, leaving 11 bases between the germline ends. Random hexamers were used to reverse transcribe an amount of about 0.45 to 1 ug RNA. The immunoSEQ assay covered 54 Vbeta and 13 Jbeta segments for CDR3. TCRdb re-derived calls from the immunoSEQ multiplex PCR reads in MiXCR, one entry per CDR3 protein. The sample carries about 210,000 distinct CDR3 sequences, approximately 94% recorded once.

The sequence came from a human donor with Susac syndrome. What was sequenced was CD4+ T cells from PBMCs. The genes are TRBV5-5 and TRBJ1-1; D ambiguous. CDR3 nucleotides: TGTGCCAGCAGCCCTTTAGGTGCGAACACTGAAGCTTTCTTT. Encoded protein: CASSPLGANTEAFF.